What follows are 24 T cell receptor beta chains derived from one specimen sequenced in a study of STAT5B mutations in CD4+ large granular lymphocyte leukemia (dated by TCRdb to the early 2020s). Library generation was performed with the immunoSEQ multiplex PCR assay. TCRdb retrieved this table from immuneACCESS and kept in-frame rearrangements only. Not all clones are present; in checked studies, unresolved V genes account for under half, and no reason is known for the remainder. This sample lists more than 20,000 clones; 65% to 80% were detected once. 25% to 35% of the sample rests with the top ten. The sequenced material came from CD4+ T cells from blood buffy coats. The receptors here all came from a human donor in good health.

The chain uses TRBV10-2 and TRBJ1-1; 8 bases map to TRBD1. J lost 1 base, V lost 8 bases, and 3 bases had no gene match. The length of the CDR3 is 13 residues. Germline V gene lookup returns CDR1 WSHSY and CDR2 SAAADI. CDR3 protein: CASVGTGNTEAFF. The CDR3 nucleotides are TGCGCCAGCGTCGGGACAGGGAACACTGAAGCTTTCTTT.

The chain employs TRBV5-4 and TRBJ1-2; 9 bases fit TRBD1. This CDR3 contains 15 residues. The junction had 10 bases not matched to a gene; V was cut back by 3 bases and J by 7 bases. Germline CDR1 and CDR2: SGHNT and YYREEE (reference sequence). CDR3 nucleotide sequence: TGTGCCAGCAGCTACTGGACAGGGGCCATGGGTGGCTACACCTTC. This sequence encodes CASSYWTGAMGGYTF.

This clone was counted between two and nine times. The chain has TRBV6-1 and TRBJ2-7; no reliable D call. The V and J ends lost 4 bases and 2 bases respectively, with 9 bases between them. The CDR3 loop spans 13 amino acids. Germline CDR1 is MNHNS and CDR2 is SASEGT. The CDR3 here is CASSVLGAYEQYF. The CDR3 nucleotides are TGTGCCAGCAGTGTGTTGGGCGCCTACGAGCAGTACTTC.

This clone was picked up a small number of times. This chain uses TRBV7-2 with TRBJ2-7; D gene unclear. The germline CDR1 and CDR2 sequences are SGHTA and FQGNSA. CDR3 length: 14 residues. V gave up 0 bases and J gave up 3 bases, with 9 bases separating them. DNA of the CDR3: TGTGCCAGCAGCTTAGCCCCAGAGTACTACGAGCAGTACTTC. It codes for CASSLAPEYYEQYF.

This chain joins TRBV7-2 and TRBJ2-7; 11 nucleotides match TRBD2. The length of the CDR3 is 15 residues. Germline V gene sequence: CDR1 SGHTA, CDR2 FQGNSA. Trimming cost V 0 bases and J 4 bases; bases outside gene matches: 2. CDR3 DNA: TGTGCCAGCAGCTTAGCTAGCGGGGGGGCTTACGAGCAGTACTTC. It translates to CASSLASGGAYEQYF.

The rearrangement links TRBV28 to TRBJ2-1; the D is unclear. The CDR3 sequence is 14 residues long. Trimming shortened V by 4 bases and J by 7 bases, and 14 bases separated the two germline ends. The V gene's germline CDR1 is MDHEN and CDR2 SYDVKM. The CDR3 spells CASSSATHGNEQFF. In DNA, the CDR3 is TGTGCCAGCAGTTCCGCGACCCACGGGAATGAGCAGTTCTTC.

The genes are TRBV11-2 and TRBJ2-2; TRBD2 matches at 13 bases. This CDR3 is 16 amino acids long. CDR1 is SGHAT and CDR2 is FQNNGV in the germline V gene. The trim removed 6 bases at V and 5 bases at J, leaving 6 bases unmatched. As DNA, the CDR3 is TGTGCCAGCAGGCGGACTAGCGGGGGTAGGACCGGGGAGCTGTTTTTT. Its protein is CASRRTSGGRTGELFF.

The chain joins TRBV12-2 to TRBJ2-7; the D segment call TRBD1 is taken from the table without a DNA check. TRBV12-2 is a pseudogene segment. The CDR3 consists of 14 residues. CDR3 in DNA: TGTGCAAGTCGGGGGGACAGGGGCGAATACGAGCAGTACTTC. This gives the protein CASRGDRGEYEQYF.

The chain recombines TRBV6-6 with TRBJ1-5; maybe TRBD1 (6 bases). The V gene's germline CDR1 is MNHNY and CDR2 SVGAGI (reference sequence). V gave up 4 bases and J gave up 7 bases, with 14 bases separating them. This CDR3 is 14 amino acids long. CDR3 bases: TGTGCCAGCAGTTTTACAGGGAAGGACCAGCCCCAGCATTTT. Encoded protein: CASSFTGKDQPQHF.

The table lists this clone with a few counts. This rearrangement joins TRBV7-6 to TRBJ1-1; D not resolved. V was trimmed by 0 bases and J by 2 bases, leaving 7 bases between them. The length of the CDR3 is 14 residues. Germline assignment: CDR1 SGHVS and CDR2 FNYEAQ. CDR3 loop: CASSLAGVNTEAFF. CDR3 nucleotides: TGTGCCAGCAGCTTAGCGGGAGTTAACACTGAAGCTTTCTTT. The entire variable domain, with the rest obtained from reference TRBV7-6 and TRBJ1-1, is as follows: GAGVSQSPRYKVTKRGQDVALRCDPISGHVSLYWYRQALGQGPEFLTYFNYEAQQDKSGLPNDRFSAERPEGSISTLTIQRTEQRDSAMYRCASSLAGVNTEAFFGQGTRLTVV.

This clone was recorded a few times. The chain carries TRBV5-1 and TRBJ1-4; tentative D call: TRBD1 (6 bases). The V gene's germline CDR1 is SGHRS and CDR2 YFSETQ. Trimming left V 3 bases short and J 1 base short, with 7 bases between. This CDR3 comprises 14 residues. The CDR3 region has the DNA TGCGCCAGCAGCTGGGGGCAAACTAATGAAAAACTGTTTTTT. This translates into CASSWGQTNEKLFF.

The chain has TRBV10-3 and TRBJ2-7; a weak D match, TRBD2 (6 bases). Trimming shortened V by 6 bases and J by 11 bases, and 20 bases separated the two germline ends. The CDR3 runs 13 residues. CDR1 and CDR2 (germline): ENHRY, SYGVKD. The CDR3 bases are TGTGCCATCAGGAACCTTGGAGGGTCGATAAAGTACTTC. Its translation: CAIRNLGGSIKYF.

This clone was seen a few times. This sequence joins TRBV29-1 and TRBJ1-1; perhaps TRBD1 as D (6 bases). CDR1 and CDR2 (germline): SQVTM, ANQGSEA. The CDR3 consists of 15 residues. V lost 2 bases and J lost 4, with 17 bases in between. The CDR3 here is CSVEKTGAGATEAFF. CDR3 nucleotide sequence: TGCAGCGTTGAAAAAACCGGGGCGGGGGCCACTGAAGCTTTCTTT.

V is TRBV27 and J is TRBJ2-3; the D is unclear. The CDR3 sequence is 14 residues long. Germline V lookup: CDR1 MNHEY, CDR2 SMNVEV (reference sequence). Trimming shortened V by 2 bases and J by 4 bases, and 10 bases separated the two germline ends. CDR3 protein: CASSLGSGADTQYF. The CDR3 region has the DNA TGTGCCAGCAGTTTAGGGTCTGGGGCAGATACGCAGTATTTT.

This clone was counted a few times. This chain links TRBV4-2 with TRBJ1-1; TRBD1 aligns across 8 bases. With 3 bases clipped from V and 5 bases from J, the junction kept 5 bases outside the gene matches. The CDR3 loop spans 14 amino acids. The V gene's germline CDR1 is LGHNA and CDR2 YNFKEQ. CDR3 region: CASSQEDRVTEAFF. CDR3 coding DNA: TGTGCCAGCAGCCAGGAGGACAGGGTTACTGAAGCTTTCTTT.

The genes are TRBV19 and TRBJ1-5, with 7 nucleotides matching TRBD1. The CDR3 is made up of 16 amino acids. The germline V gene has CDR1 LNHDA and CDR2 SQIVND (reference sequence). V was clipped by 5 bases and J by 2 bases; unmatched bases: 9. The CDR3 is CASSVNRGLGNQPQHF. CDR3 DNA: TGTGCCAGTAGTGTTAACAGGGGTTTGGGCAATCAGCCCCAGCATTTT.

This clone was recorded once. The chain has TRBV6-1 and TRBJ2-3; 9 bases fit TRBD2. V lost 3 bases to trimming and J lost 2 bases; unmatched junction nucleotides: 6. Germline CDR1 and CDR2: MNHNS and SASEGT. The CDR3 has 16 amino acids. CDR3 nucleotides: TGTGCCAGCAGTGAGAGCGGGGGGTCCTACACAGATACGCAGTATTTT. It translates to CASSESGGSYTDTQYF.

The table lists this clone with a few counts. This chain links TRBV2 with TRBJ2-7; possible D gene TRBD2, 6 bases. The CDR3 covers 13 residues. V lost 8 bases, J lost 4 bases, and 15 bases lay in between. Germline lookup yields CDR1 SNHLY and CDR2 FYNNEI. DNA of the CDR3: TGTGCCAGCCTGCGGGACGGATTGTACGAGCAGTACTTC. Amino acid sequence: CASLRDGLYEQYF.

This sequence joins TRBV18 and TRBJ2-1; TRBD1 aligns across 7 bases. With V trimmed by 3 bases and J by 9 bases, 17 bases remained unmatched. The germline CDR1 and CDR2 sequences are KGHSH and LQKENI. CDR3 length: 17 residues. The CDR3 nucleotides read TGTGCCAGCTCACCTAGGACAGGCGGAACCGGGGTTGGTGAGCAGTTCTTC. This translates into CASSPRTGGTGVGEQFF.

V is TRBV5-1 and J is TRBJ2-7; D unresolved. V shed 0 bases and J shed 4 bases, with 11 bases lying between them. The CDR3 has 14 residues. The germline gives CDR1 SGHRS, CDR2 YFSETQ. This CDR3 is CASSLGGDPYEQYF. The CDR3 DNA is TGCGCCAGCAGCTTGGGTGGAGACCCATACGAGCAGTACTTC.

This rearrangement joins TRBV5-4 to TRBJ2-1; D possibly corresponds to TRBD1 (5 bases). This CDR3 comprises 14 residues. Germline CDR1 reads SGHNT; CDR2 reads YYREEE (reference sequence). V was pared by 0 bases and J by 8 bases, with 12 bases between. DNA for the CDR3: TGTGCCAGCAGCTTGGACGGCAGGGTTTATGAGCAGTTCTTC. Translation gives CASSLDGRVYEQFF. Using reference TRBV5-4 and TRBJ2-1 for the parts outside the CDR3, the full variable domain is ETGVTQSPTHLIKTRGQQVTLRCSSQSGHNTVSWYQQALGQGPQFIFQYYREEENGRGNFPPRFSGLQFPNYSSELNVNALELDDSALYLCASSLDGRVYEQFFGPGTRLTVL.

The chain is built from TRBV2 and TRBJ2-6; no definite D call. In germline, CDR1 is SNHLY, CDR2 FYNNEI. V was shortened by 5 bases and J by 2 bases, with 1 base between the two germline ends. The CDR3 totals 12 residues. CDR3 DNA sequence: TGTGCCAGCAGTACTGGGGCCAACGTCCTGACTTTC. Translated, it gives CASSTGANVLTF. The whole variable domain, filled in from reference TRBV2 and TRBJ2-6, reads EPEVTQTPSHQVTQMGQEVILRCVPISNHLYFYWYRQILGQKVEFLVSFYNNEISEKSEIFDDQFSVERPDGSNFTLKIRSTKLEDSAMYFCASSTGANVLTFGAGSRLTVL.

The V gene is TRBV20-1, the J gene TRBJ2-1; D call uncertain. The length of the CDR3 is 11 residues. The germline V gene encodes CDR1 DFQATT and CDR2 SNEGSKA (reference sequence). The CDR3 spells CGYSRSDEQFF. The CDR3 DNA sequence: TGCGGATACAGCCGTTCGGATGAGCAGTTCTTC.

The J gene is TRBJ2-5, the V gene TRBV19; 10 bases are shared with TRBD2. Germline V gives CDR1 LNHDA, CDR2 SQIVND (reference sequence). The CDR3 totals 17 residues. J lost 4 bases, V lost 5 bases, and 13 bases had no gene match. The DNA of the CDR3 is TGTGCCAGTAGTCCCTCCGTCCTAGCGGGAGTTGGAGAGACCCAGTACTTC. This codes for CASSPSVLAGVGETQYF.